This T cell receptor (beta chain) was recorded in a study of beta chain features in type 1 diabetes. Overall study results and limits: For Type 1 diabetes patients, all four CD4+ subsets carried TCRB CDR3s that were moderately but significantly shorter.

TCRB transcripts that were expressed got sequenced, as all of the isolated RNA had been reverse transcribed. Clones were sequenced by immunoSEQ multiplex PCR, and TCRdb holds only the in-frame ones, with some missing. The sample has 250,000 to 350,000 clones, 11% to 15% seen once. With regard to this clone: Its antigen is not identified.

The CDR3 is 15 amino acids. Trimming pared 3 bases from V and 2 bases from J, leaving 14 bases between. Germline V gene sequence: CDR1 SGHRS, CDR2 YFSETQ. V and J are TRBV5-1 and TRBJ2-5; possibly TRBD2 for D (6 bases). This clonotype was obtained from a man aged 25-45 years in good health. Specimen: central memory CD4+ T cells from blood. CDR3 sequence (DNA): TGCGCCAGCAGCTCCCAGCTAGCGCAACAAGAGACCCAGTACTTC. It yields the protein CASSSQLAQQETQYF.